Listed below are T cell receptor beta chains from one sample, sequenced in a study of cytomegalovirus exposure and HLA in healthy donors. Assay: immunoSEQ multiplex PCR; the TCRdb copy retains only in-frame clones and omits some. This table has 100,000 to 150,000 clones, roughly 79% appearing once. Material: PBMCs. The receptors derive from a boy aged 2 to 10 in good health and CMV-seronegative. Both conserved end residues are part of each CDR3. A D gene is named only where the DNA matches it firmly. Not every row has a clone size; where given, it reads once, few, many or a size class.

>TRBV7-9|TRBD1|NA|TRBJ1-1
TGTGCCAGCAGCTTAGTGCGGGGACAGGGAGGGAAAGCTTTCTTT
CASSLVRGQGGKAFF
>TRBV7-6|NA|NA|TRBJ2-2
TGTGCCAGCAGCCTTAGTGTGGTCCAAATAAACACCGGGGAGCTGTTTTTT
CASSLSVVQINTGELFF
>TRBV4-1|TRBD2|once|TRBJ2-5
TGCGCCGGCAGCCATGAACCCGGGACTAGCCAAGAGACCCAGTACTTC
CAGSHEPGTSQETQYF
>TRBV7-3|TRBD2|NA|TRBJ2-3
TGTGCCAGCAGCTTTAGCGGGGGCGGAGATACGCAGTATTTT
CASSFSGGGDTQYF
>TRBV4-2|TRBD2|NA|TRBJ2-1
TGTGCCAGCAGCCAAGAGGCTAGCGGGGGGGCAGCTGAGCAGTTCTTC
CASSQEASGGAAEQFF
>TRBV6-7|NA|NA|TRBJ2-2
TGTGCCAGCAGTTACTACCCACAGTTGAACACCGGGGAGCTGTTTTTT
CASSYYPQLNTGELFF
>TRBV4-1|NA|NA|TRBJ2-5
TGCGCCAGCCGGAGCGGAGAGACCCAGTACTTC
CASRSGETQYF
>TRBV5-1|TRBD1|NA|TRBJ1-1
TGCGCCAGCAGTAGGACAGGGGCCCTGAACACTGAAGCTTTCTTT
CASSRTGALNTEAFF
>TRBV6-4|NA|few|TRBJ1-1
TGTGCCAGCAGTGACACAGGGAACACTGAAGCTTTCTTT
CASSDTGNTEAFF
>TRBV19|NA|NA|TRBJ1-1
TGTGCCAGTAGTTTAGGCGGCCACACAGAAGCTTTCTTT
CASSLGGHTEAFF
>TRBV9|NA|NA|TRBJ1-2
TGTGCCAGCAGCGTAGCGAGAGGGGGTGGCCACCCCCTACCACCAACCTTC
CASSVARGGGHPLPPTF
>TRBV5-1|NA|NA|TRBJ2-5
TGCGCCACCAGGGAGGAGCAGGAGACCCAGTACTTC
CATREEQETQYF
>TRBV15|TRBD1|NA|TRBJ1-3
TGTGCCACCAGCACCACCCGGGACAGGGGCCTCTCTGGAAACACCATATATTTT
CATSTTRDRGLSGNTIYF
>TRBV10-3|NA|once|TRBJ2-3
TGTGCCATCAGTGAGGGCCGGGGAGTAGATACGCAGTATTTT
CAISEGRGVDTQYF
>TRBV5-4|NA|NA|TRBJ1-5
TGTGCCAGCAGCCTCGGGGGAGGCAATCAGCCCCAGCATTTT
CASSLGGGNQPQHF
>TRBV30|NA|NA|TRBJ1-5
TGTGCCTGGAGTAAACAGGGAAATCAGCCCCAGCATTTT
CAWSKQGNQPQHF
>TRBV6-4|NA|few|TRBJ1-5
TGTGCCAGCAGTGACGGACACAATCAGCCCCAGCATTTT
CASSDGHNQPQHF
>TRBV6-4|NA|NA|TRBJ1-5
TGTGCCAGCAGTGACTCAGGGGCGAGCAATCAGCCCCAGCATTTT
CASSDSGASNQPQHF
>TRBV7-9|NA|NA|TRBJ1-6
TGTGCCAGCAGCCCGCTCGCGTATAATTCACCCCTCCACTTT
CASSPLAYNSPLHF
>TRBV30|TRBD1|NA|TRBJ1-2
TGTGCCTGGAGTGTACTGGGAGCCCACAGGGGAGGCGGCTACACCTTC
CAWSVLGAHRGGGYTF
>TRBV7-9|NA|NA|TRBJ1-1
TGTGCCAGCAGCCCCACACATCCCGAAATTCGGAACACTGAAGCTTTCTTT
CASSPTHPEIRNTEAFF
>TRBV11-3|NA|NA|TRBJ2-3
TGTGCCAGCAGCTTAGGTGGGGCCGGCACAGATACGCAGTATTTT
CASSLGGAGTDTQYF
>TRBV5-5|NA|NA|TRBJ1-2
TGTGCCAGCAGCTTGAGTCTTTTCAGGGTTACTAACTATGGCTACACCTTC
CASSLSLFRVTNYGYTF
>TRBV6-6|NA|NA|TRBJ1-2
TGTGCCAGCACCACCGCAGGGAGGCCTGGCTACACCTTC
CASTTAGRPGYTF
>TRBV6-5|TRBD1|NA|TRBJ1-2
TGTGCCAGCAGTAAAGACAGGGCATATGGCTACACCTTC
CASSKDRAYGYTF
>TRBV6-5|TRBD1|NA|TRBJ1-1
TGTGCCAGCTGGGAGGACAGGGGAAACACTGAAGCTTTCTTT
CASWEDRGNTEAFF
>TRBV6-5|NA|NA|TRBJ1-1
TGTGCCAGCAGCCCTACCGGGGGTGGGTACACTGAAGCTTTCTTT
CASSPTGGGYTEAFF
>TRBV6-5|NA|NA|TRBJ1-1
TGTGCCAGCAGTTACGTAACAGGGAACACTGAAGCTTTCTTT
CASSYVTGNTEAFF
>TRBV4-3|TRBD1|NA|TRBJ2-2
TGCGCCAGCAGCCACGACATAACAGGGGAATGGAACACCGGGGAGCTGTTTTTT
CASSHDITGEWNTGELFF
>TRBV6-1|TRBD2|NA|TRBJ2-1
TGTGCCAGCACCCAACTAGCGGGGGGGCCGCATGAGCAGTTCTTC
CASTQLAGGPHEQFF
>TRBV4-1|NA|NA|TRBJ1-1
TGCGCCAGCAGCCAACCCTTCCATGGGGGGACTGAAGCTTTCTTT
CASSQPFHGGTEAFF
>TRBV5-1|TRBD2|once|TRBJ2-1
TGCGCCAGCACCTCTTCCCCATCGGCTGAGCGGGGGTTCTATGAGCAGTTCTTC
CASTSSPSAERGFYEQFF
>TRBV4-3|NA|few|TRBJ1-1
TGCGCCAGCAGCCAAGACAGTGACAGACAAGCTTTCTTT
CASSQDSDRQAFF
>TRBV27|TRBD2|NA|TRBJ2-1
TGTGCCAGCAGTCTTCCCCCTAGCGGATCCTACAATGAGCAGTTCTTC
CASSLPPSGSYNEQFF
>TRBV30|TRBD1|NA|TRBJ1-2
TGTGCCTGGAGTGTGGGACAGGGGGATGGCTACACCTTC
CAWSVGQGDGYTF
>TRBV5-1|TRBD1|NA|TRBJ1-1
TGCGCCAGCAGCCCCTCCGGGACAGTGAACACTGAAGCTTTCTTT
CASSPSGTVNTEAFF
>TRBV7-9|NA|NA|TRBJ2-4
TGTGCCAGCAGCTTAGAATCAAGAGGCATAGCCAAAAACATTCAGTACTTC
CASSLESRGIAKNIQYF
>TRBV5-1|TRBD1|NA|TRBJ2-1
TGCGCCAGCAGCTTGGCCAGGGGGCTCGTGAATGAGCAGTTCTTC
CASSLARGLVNEQFF